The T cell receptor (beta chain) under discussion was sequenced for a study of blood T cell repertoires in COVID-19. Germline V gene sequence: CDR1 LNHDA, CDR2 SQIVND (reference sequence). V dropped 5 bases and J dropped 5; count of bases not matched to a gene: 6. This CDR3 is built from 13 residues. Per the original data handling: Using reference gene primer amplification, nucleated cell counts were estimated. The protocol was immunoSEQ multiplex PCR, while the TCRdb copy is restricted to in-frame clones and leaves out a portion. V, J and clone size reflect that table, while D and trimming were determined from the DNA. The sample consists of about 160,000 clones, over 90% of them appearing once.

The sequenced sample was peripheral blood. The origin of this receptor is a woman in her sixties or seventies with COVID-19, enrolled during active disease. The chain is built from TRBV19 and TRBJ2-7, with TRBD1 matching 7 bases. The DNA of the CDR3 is TGTGCCAGTAGTCACACGACAGGGCACGAGCAGTACTTC. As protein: CASSHTTGHEQYF.